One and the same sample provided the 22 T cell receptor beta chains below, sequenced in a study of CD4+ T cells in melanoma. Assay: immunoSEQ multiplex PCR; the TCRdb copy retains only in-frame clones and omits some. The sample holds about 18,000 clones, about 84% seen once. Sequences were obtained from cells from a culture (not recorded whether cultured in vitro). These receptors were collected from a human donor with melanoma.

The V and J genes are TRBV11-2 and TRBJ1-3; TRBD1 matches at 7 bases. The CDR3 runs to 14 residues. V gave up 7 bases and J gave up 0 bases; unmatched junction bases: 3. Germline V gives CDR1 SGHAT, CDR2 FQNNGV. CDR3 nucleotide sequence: TGTGCCAGCAACAGGGGCCCCTCTGGAAACACCATATATTTT. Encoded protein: CASNRGPSGNTIYF.

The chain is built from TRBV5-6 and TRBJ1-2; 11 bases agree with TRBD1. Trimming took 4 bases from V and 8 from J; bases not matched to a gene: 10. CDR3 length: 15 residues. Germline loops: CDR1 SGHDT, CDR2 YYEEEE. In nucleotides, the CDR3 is TGTGCCAGCAGCCCCGGCGGACAGGGGGCTAGCGGCTACACCTTC. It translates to CASSPGGQGASGYTF.

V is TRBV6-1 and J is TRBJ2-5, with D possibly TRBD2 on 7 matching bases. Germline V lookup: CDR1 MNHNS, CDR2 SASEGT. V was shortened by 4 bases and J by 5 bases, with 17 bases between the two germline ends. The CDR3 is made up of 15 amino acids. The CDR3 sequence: CASSAGGPTLETQYF. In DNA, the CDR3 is TGTGCCAGCAGTGCCGGGGGGCCAACGTTGGAGACCCAGTACTTC.

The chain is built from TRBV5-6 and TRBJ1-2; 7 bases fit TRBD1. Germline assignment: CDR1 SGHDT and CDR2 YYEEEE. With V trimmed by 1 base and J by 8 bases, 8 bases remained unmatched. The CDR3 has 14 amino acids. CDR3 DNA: TGTGCCAGCAGCTTGTCGGGGACAGTGATCGGCTACACCTTC. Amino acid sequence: CASSLSGTVIGYTF.

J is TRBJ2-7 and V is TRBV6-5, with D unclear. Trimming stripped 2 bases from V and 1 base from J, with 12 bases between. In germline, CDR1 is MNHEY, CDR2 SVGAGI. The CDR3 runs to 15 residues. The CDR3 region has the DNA TGTGCCAGCAGTTACGGGCCGAGAGCATCCTACGAGCAGTACTTC. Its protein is CASSYGPRASYEQYF.

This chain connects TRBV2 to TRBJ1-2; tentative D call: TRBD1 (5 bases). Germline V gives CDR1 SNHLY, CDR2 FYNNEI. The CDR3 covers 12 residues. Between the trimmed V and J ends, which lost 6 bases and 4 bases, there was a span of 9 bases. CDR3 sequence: CASSRETYGYTF. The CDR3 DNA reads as TGTGCCAGCAGCAGGGAAACCTATGGCTACACCTTC.

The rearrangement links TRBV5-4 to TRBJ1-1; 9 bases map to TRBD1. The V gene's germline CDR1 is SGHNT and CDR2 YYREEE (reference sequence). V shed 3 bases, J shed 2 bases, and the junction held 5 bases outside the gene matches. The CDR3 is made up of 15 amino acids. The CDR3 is CASSSPGQGNTEAFF. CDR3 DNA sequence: TGTGCCAGCAGCTCACCGGGACAGGGTAACACTGAAGCTTTCTTT.

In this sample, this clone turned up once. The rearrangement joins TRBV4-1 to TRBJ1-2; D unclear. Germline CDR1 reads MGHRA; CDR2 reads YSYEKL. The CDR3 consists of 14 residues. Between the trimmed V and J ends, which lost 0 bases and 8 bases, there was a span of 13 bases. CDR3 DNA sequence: TGCGCCAGCAGCCAAGATCCTGGTGTTTGGGGCTACACCTTC. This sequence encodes CASSQDPGVWGYTF.

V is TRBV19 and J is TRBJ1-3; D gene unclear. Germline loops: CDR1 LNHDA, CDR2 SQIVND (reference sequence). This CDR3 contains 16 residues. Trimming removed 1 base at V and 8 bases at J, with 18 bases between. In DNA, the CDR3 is TGTGCCAGTAGTATAGGGCAGCTTAAAGCTTCGGACACCATATATTTT. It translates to CASSIGQLKASDTIYF.

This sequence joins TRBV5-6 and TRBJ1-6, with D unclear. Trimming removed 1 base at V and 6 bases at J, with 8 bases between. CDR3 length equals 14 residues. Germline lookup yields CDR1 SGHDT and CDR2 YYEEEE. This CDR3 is CASSLWQVNSPLHF. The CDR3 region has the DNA TGTGCCAGCAGCTTGTGGCAGGTTAATTCACCCCTCCACTTT.

CDR3 residues: CASSPSGEGGRETQYF. The DNA for the CDR3 is TGTGCCAGCAGCCCCTCGGGGGAGGGGGGGCGGGAGACCCAGTACTTC. The V call is TRBV9, the J call TRBJ2-5, with D maybe TRBD2 (7 bases). This CDR3 comprises 16 residues. V lost 4 bases and J 5 bases, leaving 21 bases between the germline ends. The V gene's germline CDR1 is SGDLS and CDR2 YYNGEE. Combining the CDR3 with reference TRBV9 and TRBJ2-5 gives the whole variable domain DSGVTQTPKHLITATGQRVTLRCSPRSGDLSVYWYQQSLDQGLQFLIQYYNGEERAKGNILERFSAQQFPDLHSELNLSSLELGDSALYFCASSPSGEGGRETQYFGPGTRLLVL.

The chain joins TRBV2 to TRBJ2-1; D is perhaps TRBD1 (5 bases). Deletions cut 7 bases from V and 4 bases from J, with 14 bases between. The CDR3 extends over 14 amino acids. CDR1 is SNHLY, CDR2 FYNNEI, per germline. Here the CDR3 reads CASIVTTAYNEQFF. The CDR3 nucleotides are TGTGCCAGCATTGTGACGACAGCATACAATGAGCAGTTCTTC.

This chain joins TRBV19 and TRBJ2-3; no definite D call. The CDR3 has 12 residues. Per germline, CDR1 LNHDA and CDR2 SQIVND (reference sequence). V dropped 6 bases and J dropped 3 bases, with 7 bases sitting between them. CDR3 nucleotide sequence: TGTGCCAGTAGGGGTCAGACAGATACGCAGTATTTT. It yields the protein CASRGQTDTQYF.

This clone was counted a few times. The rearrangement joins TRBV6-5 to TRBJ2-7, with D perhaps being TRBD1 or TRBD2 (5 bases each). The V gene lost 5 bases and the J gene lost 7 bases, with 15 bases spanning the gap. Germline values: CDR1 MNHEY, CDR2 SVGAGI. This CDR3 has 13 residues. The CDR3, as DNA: TGTGCCAGCAGTGGGACCCTTGATAGTGAGCAGTACTTC. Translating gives CASSGTLDSEQYF.

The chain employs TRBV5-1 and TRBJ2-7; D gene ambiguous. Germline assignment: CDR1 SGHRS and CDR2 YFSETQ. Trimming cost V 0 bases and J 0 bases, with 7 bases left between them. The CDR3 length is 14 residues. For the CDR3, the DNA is TGCGCCAGCAGCTTGGGGGTCAGCTCCTACGAGCAGTACTTC. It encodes CASSLGVSSYEQYF. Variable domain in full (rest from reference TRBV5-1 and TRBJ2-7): KAGVTQTPRYLIKTRGQQVTLSCSPISGHRSVSWYQQTPGQGLQFLFEYFSETQRNKGNFPGRFSGRQFSNSRSEMNVSTLELGDSALYLCASSLGVSSYEQYFGPGTRLTVT.

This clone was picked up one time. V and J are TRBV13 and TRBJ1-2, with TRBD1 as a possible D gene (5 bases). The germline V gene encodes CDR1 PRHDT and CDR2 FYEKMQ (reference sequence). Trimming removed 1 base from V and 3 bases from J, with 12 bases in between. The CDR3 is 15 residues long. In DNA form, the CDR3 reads TGTGCCAGCAGCTTAGAGGGGACGGATCACTATGGCTACACCTTC. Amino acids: CASSLEGTDHYGYTF.

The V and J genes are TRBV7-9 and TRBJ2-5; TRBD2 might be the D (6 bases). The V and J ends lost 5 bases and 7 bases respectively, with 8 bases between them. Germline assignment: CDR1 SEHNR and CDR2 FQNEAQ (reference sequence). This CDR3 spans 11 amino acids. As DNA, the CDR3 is TGTGCCAGCAGCCCCGGGGGGACCCAGTACTTC. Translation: CASSPGGTQYF.

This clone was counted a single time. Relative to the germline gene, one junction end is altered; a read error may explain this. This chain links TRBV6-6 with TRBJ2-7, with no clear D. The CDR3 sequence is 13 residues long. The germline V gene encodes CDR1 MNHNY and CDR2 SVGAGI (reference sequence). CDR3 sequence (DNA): TGTGCCAGTAGTTTAGCTTACTCCTACGAGCAGTACTTC. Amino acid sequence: CASSLAYSYEQYF.

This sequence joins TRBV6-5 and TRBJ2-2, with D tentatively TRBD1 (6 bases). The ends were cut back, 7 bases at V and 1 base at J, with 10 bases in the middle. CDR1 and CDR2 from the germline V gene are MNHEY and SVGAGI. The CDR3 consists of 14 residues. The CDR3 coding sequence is TGTGCCAGCAAAACGGGACAGAACACCGGGGAGCTGTTTTTT. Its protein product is CASKTGQNTGELFF.

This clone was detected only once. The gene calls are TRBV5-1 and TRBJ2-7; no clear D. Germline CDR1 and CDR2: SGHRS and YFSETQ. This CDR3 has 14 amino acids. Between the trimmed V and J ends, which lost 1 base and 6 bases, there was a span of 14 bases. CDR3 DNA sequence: TGCGCCAGCAGCTTGAGAGGACCCCAAGGCGAGCAGTACTTC. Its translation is CASSLRGPQGEQYF.

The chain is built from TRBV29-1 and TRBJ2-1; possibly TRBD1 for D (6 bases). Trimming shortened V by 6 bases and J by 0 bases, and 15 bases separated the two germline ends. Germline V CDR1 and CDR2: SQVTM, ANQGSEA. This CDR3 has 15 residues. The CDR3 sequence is CSVKNRAASYNEQFF. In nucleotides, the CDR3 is TGCAGCGTCAAAAACAGGGCCGCCTCCTACAATGAGCAGTTCTTC.

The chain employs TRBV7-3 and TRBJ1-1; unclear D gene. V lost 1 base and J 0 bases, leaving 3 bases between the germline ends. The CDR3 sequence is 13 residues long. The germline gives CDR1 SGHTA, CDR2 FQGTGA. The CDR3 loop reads CASSLRMNTEAFF. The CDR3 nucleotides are TGTGCCAGCAGCTTAAGGATGAACACTGAAGCTTTCTTT. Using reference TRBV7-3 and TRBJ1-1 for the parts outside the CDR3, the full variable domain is GAGVSQTPSNKVTEKGKYVELRCDPISGHTALYWYRQSLGQGPEFLIYFQGTGAADDSGLPNDRFFAVRPEGSVSTLKIQRTERGDSAVYLCASSLRMNTEAFFGQGTRLTVV.